The 11 T cell receptor beta chains below come from one sample, sequenced in a study of Ad26.COV2.S vaccination and SARS-CoV-2 variants. Specified treatment: some 19 received Ad26.COV2.S at low or high dose, single or two shots; about 5 received placebo; per-sample allocation not given. Repertoires come from day 63 after the first vaccine or placebo injection. Assay: immunoSEQ multiplex PCR; the TCRdb copy retains only in-frame clones and omits some. The table has fewer than 500,000 clones, about nine tenths seen once. Specimen: peripheral blood, collected in a trial of Ad26.COV2.S vaccine versus placebo. The receptors come from a person aged 18-65 years who received the Ad26.COV2.S COVID-19 vaccine or a placebo.

The V and J genes are TRBV7-2 and TRBJ2-3; 10 bases agree with TRBD2. Germline trimming cut 5 bases from V and 10 bases from J; bases unmatched to any gene: 12. Per germline, CDR1 SGHTA and CDR2 FQGNSA. The CDR3 length is 15 residues. The CDR3 is CASSPSLAGVISQYF. The DNA for the CDR3 is TGTGCCAGCAGCCCCTCTCTAGCGGGAGTTATTTCGCAGTATTTT.

This clone appeared a single time. The chain combines TRBV3-1 (or the pseudogene TRBV3-2) with TRBJ2-2; 13 nucleotides line up with TRBD2. The CDR3 covers 15 residues. Germline V lookup: CDR1 LGHDT, CDR2 YNNKEL (reference sequence). After removal of 4 bases from V and 8 bases from J, the junction contained 4 bases not matched to a gene. As DNA, the CDR3 is TGTGCCAGCAGCCCCGGACTAGCGGGAGCTGGGGAGCTGTTTTTT. Its translation is CASSPGLAGAGELFF.

The table lists this clone with a count of one. This rearrangement joins TRBV18 to TRBJ2-5; possible D gene TRBD2, 5 bases. CDR3 length: 13 amino acids. The germline gives CDR1 KGHSH, CDR2 LQKENI. Deletions cut 6 bases from V and 1 base from J, with 9 bases between. CDR3 amino acids: CASSRAVQETQYF. The CDR3 DNA is TGTGCCAGCTCGAGGGCGGTCCAAGAGACCCAGTACTTC.

V is TRBV7-2 and J is TRBJ2-3, with TRBD1 matching 7 bases. Trimming removed 0 bases from V and 7 bases from J; junction bases left unmatched: 19. CDR1 and CDR2 (germline): SGHTA, FQGNSA. The CDR3 has 19 residues. The CDR3 is CASSLANIRSLGGLHTQYF. The CDR3 region has the DNA TGTGCCAGCAGCTTAGCTAACATACGGTCTCTAGGGGGCCTACATACGCAGTATTTT. The whole variable domain, remainder taken from reference TRBV7-2 and TRBJ2-3, is GAGVSQSPSNKVTEKGKDVELRCDPISGHTALYWYRQSLGQGLEFLIYFQGNSAPDKSGLPSDRFSAERTGGSVSTLTIQRTQQEDSAVYLCASSLANIRSLGGLHTQYFGPGTRLTVL.

The sample holds one count of this clone. The chain combines TRBV6-2 or TRBV6-3 with TRBJ2-2; 13 positions agree with TRBD2. Germline V gives CDR1 MNHEY, CDR2 SVGEGT. The CDR3 sequence is 18 residues long. The J segment lost 2 bases and the V segment lost 5 bases, leaving 8 bases of the junction unmatched. CDR3 amino acids: CASSPTTGLAGNTGELFF. The CDR3 DNA is TGTGCCAGCAGTCCCACAACGGGACTAGCGGGAAACACCGGGGAGCTGTTTTTT.

V is TRBV5-4 and J is TRBJ2-7, with D unclear. Trimming left V 2 bases short and J 0 bases short, with 12 bases between. The CDR3 contains 15 residues. The germline CDR1 and CDR2 sequences are SGHNT and YYREEE (reference sequence). CDR3 sequence (DNA): TGTGCCAGCAGCTTCGCTAGTCTCTCCTCCTACGAGCAGTACTTC. This encodes CASSFASLSSYEQYF.

This chain joins TRBV4-2 and TRBJ2-1; D gene uncertain. The CDR3 has 14 residues. Germline CDR1 is LGHNA and CDR2 is YNFKEQ. V was shortened by 1 base and J by 5 bases, with 9 bases between the two germline ends. The CDR3 loop is CASSQAPQNNEQFF. The CDR3, as DNA: TGTGCCAGCAGCCAAGCTCCCCAAAACAATGAGCAGTTCTTC.

The CDR3 is CASSENRDRRTDTQYF. CDR3 sequence (DNA): TGTGCCAGCAGTGAAAACCGAGACCGTCGCACAGATACGCAGTATTTT. This chain connects TRBV6-1 to TRBJ2-3; D ambiguous. V lost 2 bases and J lost 1, with 13 bases in between. The germline V gene has CDR1 MNHNS and CDR2 SASEGT. CDR3 length: 16 amino acids.

The chain combines TRBV9 with TRBJ2-1, with 7 bases fitting TRBD1. The CDR3 spans 15 residues. The trim removed 2 bases at V and 6 bases at J, leaving 8 bases unmatched. The germline gives CDR1 SGDLS, CDR2 YYNGEE. CDR3 region: CASSVRGGSVNEQFF. CDR3 coding DNA: TGTGCCAGCAGCGTTAGAGGGGGCTCGGTCAATGAGCAGTTCTTC.

The chain joins TRBV9 to TRBJ2-1; D is perhaps TRBD1 or TRBD2 (5 bases each). V gave up 1 base and J gave up 2 bases, with 10 bases separating them. The CDR3 loop spans 15 amino acids. The germline CDR1 and CDR2 sequences are SGDLS and YYNGEE. Here the CDR3 reads CASSVSQGPYNEQFF. The CDR3 nucleotides read TGTGCCAGCAGCGTAAGTCAGGGACCCTACAATGAGCAGTTCTTC. The full variable domain, its missing parts supplied by reference TRBV9 and TRBJ2-1, is DSGVTQTPKHLITATGQRVTLRCSPRSGDLSVYWYQQSLDQGLQFLIQYYNGEERAKGNILERFSAQQFPDLHSELNLSSLELGDSALYFCASSVSQGPYNEQFFGPGTRLTVL.

The gene calls are TRBV5-4 and TRBJ1-1; the D is unclear. Germline V lookup: CDR1 SGHNT, CDR2 YYREEE (reference sequence). The CDR3 totals 14 residues. With 0 bases removed from V and 0 bases from J, the gap between germline ends came to 6 bases. The CDR3 here is CASSLDPVNTEAFF. CDR3 coding DNA: TGTGCCAGCAGCTTGGACCCGGTGAACACTGAAGCTTTCTTT.